These 17 T cell receptor beta chains share one sample of origin, sequenced in a study of cytomegalovirus exposure and HLA in healthy donors. Profiled with immunoSEQ multiplex PCR; TCRdb holds only in-frame clones, not every one. Of 200,000 to 300,000 clones detected, around 90% appear once; the ten largest clones hold 3% to 3.5%. The sequenced sample consisted of PBMCs. These receptors came from a woman aged 25 to 39 in good health and CMV-seronegative.

The chain has TRBV6-4 and TRBJ2-3; possible D gene TRBD2, 6 bases. V was cut by 0 bases and J by 6 bases, with 10 bases left in between. CDR1 MRHNA and CDR2 SNTAGT come from the germline V gene. The CDR3 contains 14 residues. CDR3 bases: TGTGCCAGCAGTGACTCTAGCGGTCCGGATACGCAGTATTTT. This sequence encodes CASSDSSGPDTQYF.

CDR3 in DNA: TGTGCCAGTAGTATAGATCAGCCCGCAGGGTCCACAGATACGCAGTATTTT. Translating it yields CASSIDQPAGSTDTQYF. The rearrangement joins TRBV19 to TRBJ2-3, with a tentative D call TRBD1 (5 bases). Trimming left V 0 bases short and J 2 bases short, with 15 bases between. The germline V gene encodes CDR1 LNHDA and CDR2 SQIVND (reference sequence). The CDR3 is 17 residues long.

The gene calls are TRBV2 and TRBJ1-1; D uncertain. V was clipped by 9 bases and J by 3 bases, with 8 bases between them. This CDR3 is 11 amino acids long. Germline CDR1 SNHLY, CDR2 FYNNEI. The CDR3 bases are TGTGCCAGTGACACGGACACTGAAGCTTTCTTT. Protein sequence: CASDTDTEAFF.

The chain employs TRBV28 and TRBJ2-5; TRBD1 is a possible D gene (5 bases). Trimming removed 4 bases at V and 4 bases at J, with 10 bases between. Germline V gene sequence: CDR1 MDHEN, CDR2 SYDVKM. CDR3 length equals 13 residues. CDR3 DNA: TGTGCCAGCAGTTCCGCAGGGTTAGAGACCCAGTACTTC. It is translated as CASSSAGLETQYF.

The genes are TRBV20-1 and TRBJ2-5; D gene ambiguous. The length of the CDR3 is 11 residues. Germline-derived CDR1 and CDR2 are DFQATT and SNEGSKA (reference sequence). V was pared by 7 bases and J by 2 bases, with 8 bases between. For the CDR3, the DNA is TGCAGTGGGCTAGAGCAAGAGACCCAGTACTTC. Protein: CSGLEQETQYF.

The chain links TRBV6-1 to TRBJ2-5; D not certain. The ends were cut back, 6 bases at V and 2 bases at J, with 10 bases in the middle. CDR3 length: 13 amino acids. The germline V gene has CDR1 MNHNS and CDR2 SASEGT. Here the CDR3 DNA reads TGTGCCAGCAGAATCGACCGGCAAGAGACCCAGTACTTC. This encodes CASRIDRQETQYF.

The chain couples TRBV5-1 to TRBJ1-2; 8 positions agree with TRBD1. CDR3 size: 16 residues. Trimming at V came to 2 bases and at J to 0 bases, leaving 6 bases not matched to a gene. In germline, CDR1 is SGHRS, CDR2 YFSETQ. The CDR3 DNA sequence: TGCGCCAGCAGCTTAGGACAGGGCGAAGCTAACTATGGCTACACCTTC. Translated, it gives CASSLGQGEANYGYTF.

This clone appeared once. The same CDR3 also results from other DNA sequences found in this sample. The chain has TRBV27 and TRBJ1-3, with a possible D match to TRBD1 (5 bases). This CDR3 comprises 15 residues. Germline CDR1 reads MNHEY; CDR2 reads SMNVEV (reference sequence). V lost 0 bases and J lost 2, with 8 bases in between. The DNA for the CDR3 is TGTGCCAGCAGTTTATCTGGGGGTACTGGAAACACCATATATTTT. This translates into CASSLSGGTGNTIYF.

This sequence joins TRBV4-2 and TRBJ2-7; perhaps TRBD1 as D (6 bases). V lost 1 base, J lost 0 bases, and 13 bases lay in between. The CDR3 has 16 residues. Per the germline V gene, CDR1 is LGHNA and CDR2 is YNFKEQ. The CDR3 loop reads CASSQGDRRPSYEQYF. CDR3 sequence (DNA): TGTGCCAGCAGCCAAGGAGACAGGAGGCCCTCCTACGAGCAGTACTTC.

This sequence joins TRBV7-8 and TRBJ1-5; 7 positions match TRBD1. The CDR3 loop spans 18 amino acids. The J segment lost 0 bases and the V segment lost 5 bases, leaving 13 bases of the junction unmatched. Per the germline V gene, CDR1 is SGHVS and CDR2 is FQNEAQ. The CDR3 DNA sequence: TGTGCCAGCAGCCCAAGCAGGCAGGGGGGATATAGCAATCAGCCCCAGCATTTT. This gives the protein CASSPSRQGGYSNQPQHF.

The chain uses TRBV30 and TRBJ2-5, with 8 positions matching TRBD2. From germline, CDR1 is GTSNPN and CDR2 SVGIG (reference sequence). V was clipped by 4 bases and J by 2 bases; unmatched bases: 3. The CDR3 consists of 13 residues. For the CDR3, the DNA is TGTGCCTGGAACCCGGGAGGGCAAGAGACCCAGTACTTC. It specifies CAWNPGGQETQYF.

This chain uses TRBV29-1 with TRBJ2-7, with 8 bases identical to TRBD2. V lost 6 bases to trimming and J lost 6 bases; unmatched junction nucleotides: 19. The CDR3 totals 16 residues. Per the germline V gene, CDR1 is SQVTM and CDR2 is ANQGSEA. Here the CDR3 reads CSVAEGGAGAWGEQYF. As DNA, the CDR3 is TGCAGCGTCGCGGAGGGGGGAGCGGGAGCTTGGGGCGAGCAGTACTTC.

This chain joins TRBV7-2 and TRBJ2-2, with TRBD1 identical over 9 bases. V lost 6 bases and J lost 4; bases outside the gene matches: 6. Germline CDR1 is SGHTA and CDR2 is FQGNSA. The CDR3 is 15 residues long. DNA of the CDR3: TGTGCCAGCAGTTCCGGGACAGGGTTCACCGGGGAGCTGTTTTTT. As protein: CASSSGTGFTGELFF.

This chain uses TRBV27 with TRBJ2-1; tentatively, D is TRBD1 or TRBD2 (5 bases each). There are 20 residues in the CDR3. Germline V lookup: CDR1 MNHEY, CDR2 SMNVEV (reference sequence). V shed 4 bases and J shed 4 bases, with 29 bases lying between them. CDR3 in DNA: TGTGCCAGCAGTTCCCCCGGCCGGGACGGATCCCCCAGACTATACAATGAGCAGTTCTTC. Its translation: CASSSPGRDGSPRLYNEQFF.

The rearrangement joins TRBV19 to TRBJ2-6; D not resolved. The V gene lost 3 bases and the J gene lost 2 bases, with 8 bases spanning the gap. Germline assignment: CDR1 LNHDA and CDR2 SQIVND (reference sequence). The CDR3 loop spans 15 amino acids. The DNA for the CDR3 is TGTGCCAGTAGTATGATGGGTGCTGGGGCCAACGTCCTGACTTTC. Amino acid sequence: CASSMMGAGANVLTF.

The rearrangement uses TRBV27 and TRBJ2-4, with unresolved D. Germline CDR1 MNHEY, CDR2 SMNVEV (reference sequence). V was pared by 6 bases and J by 3 bases, with 27 bases between. The CDR3 has 19 residues. The CDR3 bases are TGTGCCAGCAGCCTTAAGGCCCTGGAGAGTCGTACCCTCAAAAACATTCAGTACTTC. Its protein product is CASSLKALESRTLKNIQYF.

J is TRBJ2-3 and V is TRBV27; 13 bases match TRBD2. J lost 7 bases, V lost 6 bases, and 10 bases had no gene match. The CDR3 spans 16 residues. Per the germline V gene, CDR1 is MNHEY and CDR2 is SMNVEV (reference sequence). CDR3 in DNA: TGTGCCAGCAGCTCATCGATAGGGACTAGCGGGAATACGCAGTATTTT. It yields the protein CASSSSIGTSGNTQYF.